The 30 T cell receptor beta chains below were found in one sample sequenced in a study of beta chain features in type 1 diabetes. Whole-study findings and limits: Within each of all four CD4+ subsets, Type 1 diabetes patients had TCRB CDR3s that were moderately but significantly shorter.

Expressed TCRB transcripts were sequenced after all isolated RNA was converted to cDNA. Sequencing used immunoSEQ multiplex PCR; TCRdb keeps in-frame clones, though not all of them. This sample has roughly 350,000 clones, with 8.5% to 10% found just once. These receptors are not linked to any known antigen. The sample consisted of central memory CD4+ T cells from blood. The receptors were gathered from a man aged 25-40 years with type 1 diabetes.

This clone has at least ten counts. The chain uses TRBV7-2 and TRBJ1-5; maybe TRBD1 (5 bases). This CDR3 has 16 amino acids. V lost 5 bases and J 4 bases, leaving 18 bases between the germline ends. Germline V lookup: CDR1 SGHTA, CDR2 FQGNSA. The CDR3 region has the DNA TGTGCCAGCAGCCCAGGGACCGCCGAGCGGAATCAGCCCCAGCATTTT. Residues: CASSPGTAERNQPQHF.

This chain connects TRBV5-1 to TRBJ1-1, with TRBD1 matching over 7 bases. CDR1 is SGHRS, CDR2 YFSETQ, per germline. CDR3 length: 15 residues. Unmatched junction bases numbered 6, after V lost 4 bases and J lost 0 bases. DNA of the CDR3: TGCGCCAGCAGCCTTACAGGGGACATGAACACTGAAGCTTTCTTT. Encoded protein: CASSLTGDMNTEAFF.

The chain joins TRBV2 to TRBJ2-1, with 13 bases aligning to TRBD2. CDR1 is SNHLY and CDR2 is FYNNEI in the germline V gene. The CDR3 spans 16 residues. J gave up 7 bases and V 2 bases, and 5 bases lay outside the gene matches. CDR3 sequence: CASSERGLAGFNEQFF. The CDR3 nucleotides are TGTGCCAGCAGTGAAAGGGGACTAGCGGGATTTAATGAGCAGTTCTTC.

The chain employs TRBV21-1 and TRBJ2-3; the table's D call, TRBD2, was not checked against the DNA. TRBV21-1 is shown as a pseudogene. The CDR3 extends over 17 amino acids. The CDR3 region is CASSPLTGPTGTDTQYF. The CDR3 DNA is TGTGCCAGCAGTCCCCTGACGGGTCCGACCGGCACAGATACGCAGTATTTT.

This clone was counted between two and nine times. The V and J genes are TRBV18 and TRBJ1-5, with TRBD1 identical over 12 bases. V trimming: 6 bases; J trimming: 7 bases; junction bases outside the gene matches: 13. The CDR3 extends over 17 amino acids. From germline, CDR1 is KGHSH and CDR2 LQKENI. The CDR3 sequence is CASSAGQGAMVRQPQHF. The CDR3 region has the DNA TGTGCCAGCTCTGCGGGACAGGGGGCGATGGTTAGACAGCCCCAGCATTTT. Looking up the rest from reference TRBV18 and TRBJ1-5 gives the full variable domain: NAGVMQNPRHLVRRRGQEARLRCSPMKGHSHVYWYRQLPEEGLKFMVYLQKENIIDESGMPKERFSAEFPKEGPSILRIQQVVRGDSAAYFCASSAGQGAMVRQPQHFGDGTRLSIL.

This chain uses TRBV2 with TRBJ2-3; the D gene is possibly TRBD1 (5 bases). V dropped 3 bases and J dropped 0 bases, with 7 bases sitting between them. Germline V CDR1 and CDR2: SNHLY, FYNNEI. The CDR3 has 14 residues. Written as DNA, the CDR3 is TGTGCCAGCAGTGAGGGGCGGAGCACAGATACGCAGTATTTT. It codes for CASSEGRSTDTQYF.

V and J are TRBV4-3 and TRBJ2-7; TRBD1 might be the D (5 bases). Trimming left V 0 bases short and J 2 bases short, with 14 bases between. CDR3 length: 16 amino acids. Germline values: CDR1 LGHNA, CDR2 YSLEER. CDR3 in DNA: TGCGCCAGCAGCCAAGAGGCCAGGACATCACCCTACGAGCAGTACTTC. This encodes CASSQEARTSPYEQYF.

This clone is medium-sized (0.01 to 0.1%) by share. The J gene is TRBJ2-1, the V gene TRBV11-2; tentatively, D is TRBD2 (6 bases). In germline, CDR1 is SGHAT, CDR2 FQNNGV. The CDR3 extends over 16 amino acids. V lost 4 bases and J lost 0, with 13 bases in between. For the CDR3, the DNA is TGTGCCAGCAGCTCGCGACTGACTAGCTCCTACAATGAGCAGTTCTTC. This translates into CASSSRLTSSYNEQFF.

The V and J genes are TRBV14 and TRBJ2-3; 7 bases match TRBD2. Germline assignment: CDR1 SGHDN and CDR2 FVKESK. The CDR3 is 16 residues long. V lost 3 bases to trimming and J lost 2 bases; unmatched junction nucleotides: 8. In DNA, the CDR3 is TGTGCCAGCAGCCATCGCCGGGACTATTACACAGATACGCAGTATTTT. Amino acids: CASSHRRDYYTDTQYF.

This chain uses TRBV12-5 with TRBJ2-2; maybe TRBD2 (5 bases). V was cut by 0 bases and J by 9 bases, with 17 bases left in between. In germline, CDR1 is LGHNT, CDR2 FRNRAP. This CDR3 is built from 16 residues. The CDR3 DNA reads TGTGCTAGTGGTTTGGTGAATTCGGGGATCGCTAGGGAGCTGTTTTTT. It is translated as CASGLVNSGIARELFF.

There are many counts of this clone. V and J are TRBV10-3 and TRBJ1-3; no clear D. The CDR3 spans 15 residues. Trimming cost V 2 bases and J 0 bases, with 8 bases left between them. CDR1 is ENHRY and CDR2 is SYGVKD in the germline V gene. CDR3 amino acids: CAISERSDSGNTIYF. As DNA, the CDR3 is TGTGCCATCAGTGAGAGATCAGACTCTGGAAACACCATATATTTT.

The rearrangement joins TRBV2 to TRBJ2-6; D remains ambiguous. V was trimmed by 6 bases and J by 4 bases, leaving 1 base between them. CDR1 and CDR2 from the germline V gene are SNHLY and FYNNEI. The CDR3 loop spans 11 amino acids. Here the CDR3 DNA reads TGTGCCAGCAGGGGGGCCAACGTCCTGACTTTC. Translating it yields CASRGANVLTF.

The rearrangement uses TRBV7-9 and TRBJ2-7; D possibly corresponds to TRBD1 (5 bases). The CDR3 contains 14 residues. Trimming removed 5 bases from V and 2 bases from J, with 13 bases in between. Germline V lookup: CDR1 SEHNR, CDR2 FQNEAQ (reference sequence). The CDR3 nucleotides are TGTGCCAGCAGCCCCAGGGCAGGGCCCTACGAGCAGTACTTC. Its protein is CASSPRAGPYEQYF.

The chain uses TRBV6-1 and TRBJ1-5; possible D gene TRBD1, 5 bases. Germline loops: CDR1 MNHNS, CDR2 SASEGT. The V and J ends lost 2 bases and 1 base respectively, with 12 bases between them. CDR3 length: 16 amino acids. CDR3 protein: CASSESQGGSNQPQHF. The CDR3 nucleotides are TGTGCCAGCAGTGAATCTCAGGGTGGAAGCAATCAGCCCCAGCATTTT.

This clone was seen a few times. The CDR3 DNA follows: TGTGCCACCAGCAGGACAGGTTCCTACAATGAGCAGTTCTTC. This gives the protein CATSRTGSYNEQFF. The V call is TRBV15, the J call TRBJ2-1; TRBD1 might be the D (6 bases). CDR3 length: 14 amino acids. Between the trimmed V and J ends, which lost 3 bases and 1 base, there was a span of 7 bases. Germline CDR1 and CDR2: LNHNV and YYDKDF (reference sequence). Supplemented by reference TRBV15 and TRBJ2-1, the full variable domain reads DAMVIQNPRYQVTQFGKPVTLSCSQTLNHNVMYWYQQKSSQAPKLLFHYYDKDFNNEADTPDNFQSRRPNTSFCFLDIRSPGLGDTAMYLCATSRTGSYNEQFFGPGTRLTVL.

The chain couples TRBV19 to TRBJ2-3; TRBD1 matches at 9 bases. Germline CDR1 and CDR2: LNHDA and SQIVND (reference sequence). This CDR3 is 15 amino acids long. Trimming removed 5 bases from V and 0 bases from J; junction bases left unmatched: 3. The CDR3 region has the DNA TGTGCCAGTAGTCGGACAGGGGCTAGCACAGATACGCAGTATTTT. Amino acid sequence: CASSRTGASTDTQYF.

This chain joins TRBV7-3 and TRBJ1-1; TRBD1 is a possible D gene (6 bases). CDR1 is SGHTA and CDR2 is FQGTGA in the germline V gene. Between the trimmed V and J ends, which lost 5 bases and 8 bases, there was a span of 21 bases. CDR3 length equals 15 residues. As DNA, the CDR3 is TGTGCCAGCAGCCCAAAGGACAGACTGTCGATGGAAGCTTTCTTT. It translates to CASSPKDRLSMEAFF. Complete variable domain (other parts from reference TRBV7-3 and TRBJ1-1): GAGVSQTPSNKVTEKGKYVELRCDPISGHTALYWYRQSLGQGPEFLIYFQGTGAADDSGLPNDRFFAVRPEGSVSTLKIQRTERGDSAVYLCASSPKDRLSMEAFFGQGTRLTVV.

In its sample, this clone was seen once. Its ends do not fully match the called genes, so a read error is possible. This CDR3 is CASSGAGEKTQYF. The CDR3 DNA is TGTGCCAGCAGTGGGGCAGGGGAGAAGACCCAGTACTTC. The J gene is TRBJ2-5, the V gene TRBV10-3, with D possibly being TRBD1 (6 bases). CDR1 ENHRY and CDR2 SYGVKD come from the germline V gene. The CDR3 contains 13 residues.

The V gene is TRBV6-6, the J gene TRBJ2-3; 7 nucleotides align to TRBD2. CDR3 length: 15 amino acids. Germline values: CDR1 MNHNY, CDR2 SVGAGI (reference sequence). Losses at the gene ends were 4 bases for V and 0 bases for J; bases not matched to a gene: 4. CDR3 nucleotides: TGTGCCAGCAGTTGGGAGGGTTGGAGCACAGATACGCAGTATTTT. Protein sequence: CASSWEGWSTDTQYF.

The CDR3: CASRRPRPTTAEQYF. DNA for the CDR3: TGTGCCAGCAGACGTCCGAGACCCACGACGGCCGAGCAGTACTTC. The J gene is TRBJ2-7, the V gene TRBV28; D is undetermined. CDR1 MDHEN and CDR2 SYDVKM come from the germline V gene. The CDR3 loop spans 15 amino acids. V lost 6 bases, J lost 6 bases, and 21 bases lay in between.

This clone was counted at least ten times. The chain joins TRBV28 to TRBJ1-5, with TRBD1 identical over 9 bases. CDR1 and CDR2 from the germline V gene are MDHEN and SYDVKM. With 6 bases clipped from V and 5 bases from J, the junction kept 8 bases outside the gene matches. The CDR3 loop spans 15 amino acids. This CDR3 reads CASRPKTGGYQPQHF. The CDR3, as DNA: TGTGCCAGCAGACCCAAGACAGGGGGGTATCAGCCCCAGCATTTT.

The rearrangement uses TRBV7-2 and TRBJ1-1, with D uncertain. The CDR3 has 14 amino acids. Germline CDR1 and CDR2: SGHTA and FQGNSA. V shed 4 bases and J shed 1 base, with 10 bases lying between them. The CDR3 sequence: CASSSRLGNTEAFF. CDR3 nucleotide sequence: TGTGCCAGCAGCTCCCGTCTGGGGAACACTGAAGCTTTCTTT.

This clone appeared a few times. The chain recombines TRBV27 with TRBJ2-7; TRBD1 matches 8 bases. Germline trimming cut 7 bases from V and 3 bases from J; bases unmatched to any gene: 5. Germline CDR1 and CDR2: MNHEY and SMNVEV (reference sequence). This CDR3 has 13 residues. The CDR3 region has the DNA TGTGCCAGCACCCCGACAGGGGTCTACGAGCAGTACTTC. Its protein is CASTPTGVYEQYF.

This clone was seen only a few times. This chain uses TRBV9 with TRBJ2-3; D is ambiguous. Per the germline V gene, CDR1 is SGDLS and CDR2 is YYNGEE. The CDR3 covers 12 residues. The germline V and J ends were trimmed by 4 bases and 4 bases, with 7 bases remaining between them. The CDR3 loop is CASSPFSDTQYF. The CDR3 nucleotides read TGTGCCAGCAGCCCATTCTCAGATACGCAGTATTTT.

V gene TRBV6-1 combines with J gene TRBJ2-7; D is perhaps TRBD1 (5 bases). The germline V and J ends were trimmed by 6 bases and 6 bases, with 9 bases remaining between them. Germline V gives CDR1 MNHNS, CDR2 SASEGT. CDR3 length: 11 residues. The DNA for the CDR3 is TGTGCCAGCAGATGGGGCGTCGAGCAGTACTTC. Encoded protein: CASRWGVEQYF.

The sample holds a few counts of this clone. The chain couples TRBV5-1 to TRBJ2-1; the D gene could be TRBD1 or TRBD2 (5 bases each). V shed 1 base and J shed 5 bases, with 13 bases lying between them. The CDR3 is 15 amino acids. Germline V gives CDR1 SGHRS, CDR2 YFSETQ. The CDR3 here is CASSLIPGLDNEQFF. The CDR3 coding sequence is TGCGCCAGCAGCTTGATTCCGGGGCTGGACAATGAGCAGTTCTTC.

This clone came up a few times. This chain joins TRBV7-7 and TRBJ2-1; D not certain. V lost 5 bases, J lost 2 bases, and 13 bases lay in between. CDR3 length: 15 amino acids. Per germline, CDR1 SSHAT and CDR2 FNYEAQ (reference sequence). CDR3 in amino acids: CASSPGSHTYNEQFF. The DNA of the CDR3 is TGTGCCAGCAGCCCCGGTTCACATACCTACAATGAGCAGTTCTTC.

This clone was seen a single time. A single base is all that separates this from a far larger clone, so a read error is likely. The chain links TRBV7-2 to TRBJ1-2, with 10 nucleotides matching TRBD1. This CDR3 has 13 amino acids. From germline, CDR1 is SGHTA and CDR2 FQGNSA. In nucleotides, the CDR3 is TGTGCCGGCAGCGGACAGGGGGACTATGGCTACACCTTC. Protein: CAGSGQGDYGYTF.

This clone was observed a handful of times. The chain combines TRBV19 with TRBJ1-2; D is perhaps TRBD1 (5 bases). This CDR3 is built from 16 residues. V lost 4 bases, J lost 0 bases, and 15 bases lay in between. The germline V gene has CDR1 LNHDA and CDR2 SQIVND (reference sequence). The CDR3 bases are TGTGCCAGTAGTAGGCCCAGGGATGGAGCTAACTATGGCTACACCTTC. Its protein is CASSRPRDGANYGYTF.

The rearrangement uses TRBV6-1 and TRBJ2-5; 8 positions agree with TRBD1. V dropped 4 bases and J dropped 4; count of bases not matched to a gene: 5. This CDR3 has 14 residues. Germline V gene lookup returns CDR1 MNHNS and CDR2 SASEGT. CDR3: CASSGDRTRETQYF. The DNA of the CDR3 is TGTGCCAGCAGTGGGGACAGGACCAGAGAGACCCAGTACTTC.